The 19 T cell receptor beta chains below come from one sample, sequenced in a study of OX40 agonist ivuxolimab in advanced cancers. Generated by immunoSEQ multiplex PCR, the TCRdb table keeps only in-frame clones and is missing some. The sample lists roughly 120,000 clones, 80% to 90% occurring once. Here the sequenced sample was CD4+ or CD8+ T cells sorted from blood, taken in a trial of the OX40 agonist ivuxolimab. The source is an adult with an advanced solid tumor such as melanoma, head and neck, liver or kidney cancer.

The chain has TRBV6-1 and TRBJ2-3, with 11 nucleotides matching TRBD2. Germline loops: CDR1 MNHNS, CDR2 SASEGT. Trimming at V came to 6 bases and at J to 9 bases, leaving 11 bases not matched to a gene. CDR3 length: 15 amino acids. The CDR3: CASSGSGGDTGTQYF. In DNA form, the CDR3 reads TGTGCCAGCAGCGGTAGCGGGGGGGACACAGGAACGCAGTATTTT.

The genes are TRBV2 and TRBJ2-1, with 10 bases fitting TRBD2. This CDR3 comprises 15 residues. Germline assignment: CDR1 SNHLY and CDR2 FYNNEI. J lost 9 bases, V lost 1 base, and 6 bases had no gene match. The CDR3 here is CASSEGLAGVIEQFF. CDR3 coding DNA: TGTGCCAGCAGTGAAGGGCTAGCGGGGGTTATTGAGCAGTTCTTC.

The chain joins TRBV30 to TRBJ1-2; D is ambiguous. V lost 0 bases and J 4 bases, leaving 6 bases between the germline ends. This CDR3 is built from 12 residues. Germline loops: CDR1 GTSNPN, CDR2 SVGIG (reference sequence). This chain's CDR3 is CAWSVSGYGYTF. CDR3 nucleotides: TGTGCCTGGAGTGTGTCAGGCTATGGCTACACCTTC.

The chain is built from TRBV27 and TRBJ2-1; 7 bases are a match to TRBD2. Germline CDR1 MNHEY, CDR2 SMNVEV (reference sequence). The CDR3 runs to 15 residues. Losses at the gene ends were 6 bases for V and 2 bases for J; bases not matched to a gene: 7. CDR3 DNA: TGTGCCAGCAGCCAAAGCGGGGCGACCTACAATGAGCAGTTCTTC. This sequence encodes CASSQSGATYNEQFF.

J is TRBJ2-1 and V is TRBV18; D is unresolved. V was clipped by 3 bases and J by 0 bases, with 12 bases between them. Germline lookup yields CDR1 KGHSH and CDR2 LQKENI. CDR3 length: 16 amino acids. CDR3 sequence (DNA): TGTGCCAGCTCACCTTCAGGTGGCATCTCCTACAATGAGCAGTTCTTC. Amino acids: CASSPSGGISYNEQFF.

This chain connects TRBV28 to TRBJ2-7; D possibly matches TRBD1 or TRBD2 (5 bases each). Trimming took off 7 bases at V and 3 bases at J, with 22 bases between the two ends. Germline V lookup: CDR1 MDHEN, CDR2 SYDVKM. The CDR3 loop spans 16 amino acids. CDR3 sequence (DNA): TGTGCCAGCAATCACCTCGAAGACAGAGGGCTCTACGAGCAGTACTTC. It encodes CASNHLEDRGLYEQYF.

The chain is built from TRBV6-1 and TRBJ2-2; a weak D match, TRBD2 (5 bases). Trimming took 6 bases from V and 5 from J, leaving 10 bases between them. Germline assignment: CDR1 MNHNS and CDR2 SASEGT. The CDR3 length is 13 residues. CDR3 sequence reads: CASRREGTGELFF. The DNA for the CDR3 is TGTGCCAGCAGGAGAGAGGGAACCGGGGAGCTGTTTTTT.

The CDR3 DNA sequence: TGTGCCAGCAGATCGACAGGGGGCGCGGCCGAGCAGTACTTC. Translating gives CASRSTGGAAEQYF. The V gene is TRBV6-6, the J gene TRBJ2-7, with 10 positions matching TRBD1. V lost 6 bases, J lost 6 bases, and 8 bases stayed unmatched. This CDR3 is built from 14 residues. Germline V gives CDR1 MNHNY, CDR2 SVGAGI (reference sequence).

The CDR3 sequence is CASSLFHTEAFF. DNA of the CDR3: TGTGCCAGCAGTTTATTTCATACTGAAGCTTTCTTT. The chain recombines TRBV28 with TRBJ1-1; D remains unclear. Germline V gene sequence: CDR1 MDHEN, CDR2 SYDVKM. Deletions cut 1 base from V and 5 bases from J, with 5 bases between. This CDR3 region has 12 residues.

This sequence joins TRBV5-1 and TRBJ2-3; TRBD1 might be the D (6 bases). Between the trimmed V and J ends, which lost 0 bases and 7 bases, there was a span of 15 bases. The CDR3 extends over 15 amino acids. Per germline, CDR1 SGHRS and CDR2 YFSETQ. CDR3 sequence (DNA): TGCGCCAGCAGCTTGGACACAGGGTATTCAAATACGCAGTATTTT. Its translation: CASSLDTGYSNTQYF.

This clone was observed a few times. V gene TRBV28 combines with J gene TRBJ1-2; D might be TRBD1 (5 bases). The V gene lost 3 bases and the J gene lost 1 base, with 6 bases spanning the gap. Germline V gene data show CDR1 as MDHEN and CDR2 as SYDVKM. There are 13 residues in the CDR3. As DNA, the CDR3 is TGTGCCAGCAGTTTCGGGGGTAACTATGGCTACACCTTC. Its protein is CASSFGGNYGYTF.

The chain has TRBV7-9 and TRBJ2-7; the match to TRBD2 covers 8 bases. V gave up 5 bases and J gave up 1 base; unmatched junction bases: 10. The CDR3 extends over 16 amino acids. Germline CDR1 and CDR2: SEHNR and FQNEAQ (reference sequence). The CDR3 coding sequence is TGTGCCAGCAGCCCCAACCTGGCGGGGGGTTCCTACGAGCAGTACTTC. Translated, it gives CASSPNLAGGSYEQYF.

This rearrangement joins TRBV30 to TRBJ2-7, with TRBD1 matching over 7 bases. After removal of 1 base from V and 2 bases from J, the junction contained 8 bases not matched to a gene. The germline CDR1 and CDR2 sequences are GTSNPN and SVGIG (reference sequence). CDR3 length: 15 residues. The chain's CDR3 is CAWSGNRGRAYEQYF. CDR3 coding DNA: TGTGCCTGGAGTGGCAACAGGGGAAGGGCCTACGAGCAGTACTTC.

The chain joins TRBV7-3 to TRBJ2-4; the match to TRBD1 covers 7 bases. The ends lost 5 bases at V and 14 bases at J; junction bases unmatched: 12. CDR3 size: 13 residues. CDR1 is SGHTA and CDR2 is FQGTGA in the germline V gene. The CDR3 loop reads CASSPGPTGSEYF. CDR3 nucleotides: TGTGCCAGCAGCCCGGGACCGACAGGGTCGGAGTACTTC.

This clone has only one observation. The V gene is TRBV29-1, the J gene TRBJ2-3; D ambiguous. Between the trimmed V and J ends, which lost 4 bases and 0 bases, there was a span of 2 bases. This CDR3 is built from 11 residues. From germline, CDR1 is SQVTM and CDR2 ANQGSEA. The CDR3 DNA reads TGCAGCGTTGTCAGCACAGATACGCAGTATTTT. This encodes CSVVSTDTQYF.

The chain recombines TRBV11-1 with TRBJ1-1; TRBD1 agrees at 7 bases. In germline, CDR1 is SGHAT, CDR2 FQDESV (reference sequence). This CDR3 spans 14 amino acids. Trimming took 5 bases from V and 5 from J; bases not matched to a gene: 8. CDR3 amino acids: CASSRIQQGTEAFF. The CDR3, as DNA: TGTGCCAGCAGCCGCATACAACAGGGGACTGAAGCTTTCTTT.

The chain employs TRBV18 and TRBJ1-4; perhaps TRBD1 as D (5 bases). The V end lost 4 bases, the J end lost 5 bases, and 14 bases lay between the germline ends. The CDR3 loop spans 15 amino acids. Looked up from germline, CDR1 is KGHSH and CDR2 is LQKENI. CDR3 in amino acids: CASSQGTTGNEKLFF. For the CDR3, the DNA is TGTGCCAGCTCACAGGGGACTACGGGGAATGAAAAACTGTTTTTT. Drawing the rest from reference TRBV18 and TRBJ1-4, the complete variable domain is NAGVMQNPRHLVRRRGQEARLRCSPMKGHSHVYWYRQLPEEGLKFMVYLQKENIIDESGMPKERFSAEFPKEGPSILRIQQVVRGDSAAYFCASSQGTTGNEKLFFGSGTQLSVL.

This clone has only a few counts. The chain joins TRBV19 to TRBJ1-1, with D perhaps TRBD1 (6 bases). The V end was cut by 3 bases, the J end by 4 bases, with 9 bases between. Germline V gene data show CDR1 as LNHDA and CDR2 as SQIVND (reference sequence). The CDR3 contains 13 residues. The CDR3 sequence is CASSIGTLTEAFF. CDR3 DNA: TGTGCCAGTAGTATTGGGACACTCACTGAAGCTTTCTTT.

The chain is built from TRBV7-2 and TRBJ2-7; the match to TRBD1 covers 7 bases. Losses at the gene ends were 4 bases for V and 0 bases for J; bases not matched to a gene: 6. Germline V gene sequence: CDR1 SGHTA, CDR2 FQGNSA. The CDR3 covers 15 residues. In nucleotides, the CDR3 is TGTGCCAGCAGCTCCCGGGCAGGGGGCTCCTACGAGCAGTACTTC. Translating gives CASSSRAGGSYEQYF.